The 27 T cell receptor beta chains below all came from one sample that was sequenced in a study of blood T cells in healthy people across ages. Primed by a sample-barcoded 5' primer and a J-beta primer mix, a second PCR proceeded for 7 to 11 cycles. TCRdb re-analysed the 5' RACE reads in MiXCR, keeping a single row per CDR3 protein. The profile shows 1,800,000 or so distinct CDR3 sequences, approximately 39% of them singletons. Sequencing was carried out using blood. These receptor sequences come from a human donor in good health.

The CDR3 DNA reads TGTGCCAGCAGAGAACCGGGACAAAGGTTGACGAACACTGAAGCTTTCTTT. As protein: CASREPGQRLTNTEAFF. V gene TRBV28 combines with J gene TRBJ1-1, with D tentatively TRBD1 (6 bases). The CDR3 contains 17 residues. The V end lost 6 bases, the J end lost 1 base, and 21 bases lay between the germline ends. CDR1 is MDHEN, CDR2 SYDVKM, per germline.

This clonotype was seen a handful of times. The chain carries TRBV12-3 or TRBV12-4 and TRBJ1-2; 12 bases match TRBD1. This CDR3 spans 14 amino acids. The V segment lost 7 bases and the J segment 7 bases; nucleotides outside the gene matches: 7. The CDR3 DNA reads TGTGCCAGCATGCTGGGACAGGGGGCGTCTGGCTACACCTTC. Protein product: CASMLGQGASGYTF.

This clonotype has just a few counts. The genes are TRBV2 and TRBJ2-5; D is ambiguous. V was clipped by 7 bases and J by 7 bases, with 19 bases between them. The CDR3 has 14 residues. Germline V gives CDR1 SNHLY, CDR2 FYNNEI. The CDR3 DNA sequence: TGTGCCAGCACCTTGGGAACTGGCTGGGGGACCCAGTACTTC. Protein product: CASTLGTGWGTQYF.

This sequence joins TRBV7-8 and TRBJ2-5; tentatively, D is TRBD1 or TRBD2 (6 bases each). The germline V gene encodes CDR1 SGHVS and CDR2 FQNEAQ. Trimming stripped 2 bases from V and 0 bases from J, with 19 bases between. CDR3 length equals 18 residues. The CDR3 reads CASSLPPRTGAHQETQYF. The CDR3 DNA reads TGTGCCAGCAGCTTACCCCCAAGGACGGGGGCCCACCAAGAGACCCAGTACTTC.

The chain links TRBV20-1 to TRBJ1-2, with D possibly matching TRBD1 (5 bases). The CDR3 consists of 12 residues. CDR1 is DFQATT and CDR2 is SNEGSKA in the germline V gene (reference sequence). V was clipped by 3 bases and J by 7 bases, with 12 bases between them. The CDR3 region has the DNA TGCAGTGCTAGGGCCGGAGGGGCTGGCTACACCTTC. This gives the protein CSARAGGAGYTF.

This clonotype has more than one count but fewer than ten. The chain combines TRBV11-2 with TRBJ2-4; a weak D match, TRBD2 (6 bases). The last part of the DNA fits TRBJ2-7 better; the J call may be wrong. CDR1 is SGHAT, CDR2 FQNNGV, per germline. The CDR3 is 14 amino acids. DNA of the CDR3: TGTGCCAGCAGCTTGAGGACTAACGGGGGCGAGCAGTACTTC. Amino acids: CASSLRTNGGEQYF.

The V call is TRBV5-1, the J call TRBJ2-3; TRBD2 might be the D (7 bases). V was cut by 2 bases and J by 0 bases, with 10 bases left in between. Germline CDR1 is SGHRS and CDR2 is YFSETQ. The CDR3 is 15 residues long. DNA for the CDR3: TGCGCCAGCAGCTTCGCGGGGGCGAGCACAGATACGCAGTATTTT. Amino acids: CASSFAGASTDTQYF. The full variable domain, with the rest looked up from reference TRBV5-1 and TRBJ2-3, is KAGVTQTPRYLIKTRGQQVTLSCSPISGHRSVSWYQQTPGQGLQFLFEYFSETQRNKGNFPGRFSGRQFSNSRSEMNVSTLELGDSALYLCASSFAGASTDTQYFGPGTRLTVL.

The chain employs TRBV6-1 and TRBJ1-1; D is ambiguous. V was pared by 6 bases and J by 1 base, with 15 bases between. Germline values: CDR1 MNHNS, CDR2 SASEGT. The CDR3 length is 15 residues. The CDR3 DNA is TGTGCCAGCAGACCTCAGAGGGCGCGGAACACTGAAGCTTTCTTT. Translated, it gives CASRPQRARNTEAFF.

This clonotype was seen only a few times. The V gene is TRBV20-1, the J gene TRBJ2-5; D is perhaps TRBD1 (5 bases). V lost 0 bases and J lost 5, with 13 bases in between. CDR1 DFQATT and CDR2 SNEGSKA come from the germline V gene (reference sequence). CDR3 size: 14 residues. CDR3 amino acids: CSARDRRAWETQYF. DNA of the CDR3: TGCAGTGCTAGAGATCGCAGGGCGTGGGAGACCCAGTACTTC.

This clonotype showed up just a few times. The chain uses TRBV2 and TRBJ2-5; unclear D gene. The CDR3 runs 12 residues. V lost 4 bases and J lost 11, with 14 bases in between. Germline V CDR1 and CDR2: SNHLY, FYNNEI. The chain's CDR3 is CASSAGFREQYF. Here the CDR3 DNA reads TGTGCCAGCAGTGCTGGTTTTCGAGAGCAGTACTTC.

CDR3 bases: TGTGCCAGCAGATCAGCCTCGGGACAGGGGGCTCTGGTAGCTTTCTTT. This gives the protein CASRSASGQGALVAFF. The chain employs TRBV7-2 and TRBJ1-1, with TRBD1 matching 12 bases. Germline V gene sequence: CDR1 SGHTA, CDR2 FQGNSA. This CDR3 has 16 amino acids. The trim removed 6 bases at V and 10 bases at J, leaving 15 bases unmatched.

The CDR3 spells CSVKVGGNYGYTF. As DNA, the CDR3 is TGCAGCGTCAAGGTTGGGGGCAACTATGGCTACACCTTC. This sequence joins TRBV29-1 and TRBJ1-2; D is perhaps TRBD1 (6 bases). The germline V gene encodes CDR1 SQVTM and CDR2 ANQGSEA. The length of the CDR3 is 13 residues. With 6 bases removed from V and 2 bases from J, the gap between germline ends came to 13 bases. The full variable domain, with the rest looked up from reference TRBV29-1 and TRBJ1-2, is SAVISQKPSRDICQRGTSLTIQCQVDSQVTMMFWYRQQPGQSLTLIATANQGSEATYESGFVIDKFPISRPNLTFSTLTVSNMSPEDSSIYLCSVKVGGNYGYTFGSGTRLTVV.

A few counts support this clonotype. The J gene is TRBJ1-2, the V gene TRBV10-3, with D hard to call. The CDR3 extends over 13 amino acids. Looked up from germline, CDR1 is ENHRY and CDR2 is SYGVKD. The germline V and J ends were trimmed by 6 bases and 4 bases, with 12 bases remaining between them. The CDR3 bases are TGTGCCATCAGGGCGGGGATCTCCTATGGCTACACCTTC. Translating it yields CAIRAGISYGYTF.

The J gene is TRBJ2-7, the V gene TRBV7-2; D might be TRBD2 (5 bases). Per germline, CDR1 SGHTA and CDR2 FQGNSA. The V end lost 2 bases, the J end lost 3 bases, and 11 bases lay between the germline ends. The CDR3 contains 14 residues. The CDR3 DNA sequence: TGTGCCAGCAGCTTAAGCGGATACCTCTACGAGCAGTACTTC. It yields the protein CASSLSGYLYEQYF.

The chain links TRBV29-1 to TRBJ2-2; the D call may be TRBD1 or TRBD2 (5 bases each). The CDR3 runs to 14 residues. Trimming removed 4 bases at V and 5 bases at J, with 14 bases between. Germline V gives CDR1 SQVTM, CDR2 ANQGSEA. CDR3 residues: CSVVGVGVTGELFF. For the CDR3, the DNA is TGCAGCGTTGTGGGTGTGGGGGTGACCGGGGAGCTGTTTTTT.

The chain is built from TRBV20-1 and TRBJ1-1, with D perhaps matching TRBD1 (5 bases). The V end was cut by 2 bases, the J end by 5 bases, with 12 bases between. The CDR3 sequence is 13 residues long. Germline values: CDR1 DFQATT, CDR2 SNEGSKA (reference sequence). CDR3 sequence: CSARSGGLTEAFF. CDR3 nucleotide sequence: TGCAGTGCTAGATCGGGGGGTCTAACTGAAGCTTTCTTT.

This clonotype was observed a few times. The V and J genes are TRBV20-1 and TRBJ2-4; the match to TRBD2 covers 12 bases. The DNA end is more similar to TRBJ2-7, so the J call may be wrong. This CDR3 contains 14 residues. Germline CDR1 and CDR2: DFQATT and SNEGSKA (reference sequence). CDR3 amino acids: CSAYRLAGAYEQYF. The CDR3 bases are TGCAGTGCTTATCGACTAGCGGGGGCTTACGAGCAGTACTTC.

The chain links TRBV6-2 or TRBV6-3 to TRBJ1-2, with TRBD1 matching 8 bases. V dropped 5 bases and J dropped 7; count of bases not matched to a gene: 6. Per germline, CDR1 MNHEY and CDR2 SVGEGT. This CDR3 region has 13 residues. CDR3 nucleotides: TGTGCCAGCAGTCGTCGGACAGGGACTGGCTACACCTTC. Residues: CASSRRTGTGYTF.

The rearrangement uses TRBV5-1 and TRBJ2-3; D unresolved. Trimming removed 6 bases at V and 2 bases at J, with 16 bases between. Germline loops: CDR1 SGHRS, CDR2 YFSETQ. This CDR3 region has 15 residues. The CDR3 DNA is TGCGCCAGCAACATCGGGCCTCCCCTCACAGATACGCAGTATTTT. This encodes CASNIGPPLTDTQYF.

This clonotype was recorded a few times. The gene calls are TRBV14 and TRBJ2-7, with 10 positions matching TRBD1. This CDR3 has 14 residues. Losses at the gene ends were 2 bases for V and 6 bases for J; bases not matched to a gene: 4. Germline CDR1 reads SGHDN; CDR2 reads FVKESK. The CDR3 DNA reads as TGTGCCAGCAGCCAAACTGGGACAGGGGCCGAGCAGTACTTC. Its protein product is CASSQTGTGAEQYF.

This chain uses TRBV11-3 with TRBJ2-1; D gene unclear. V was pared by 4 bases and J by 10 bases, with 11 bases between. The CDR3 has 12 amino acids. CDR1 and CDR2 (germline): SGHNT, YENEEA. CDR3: CASSYLAREQFF. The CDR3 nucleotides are TGTGCCAGCAGCTACCTGGCCAGGGAGCAGTTCTTC.

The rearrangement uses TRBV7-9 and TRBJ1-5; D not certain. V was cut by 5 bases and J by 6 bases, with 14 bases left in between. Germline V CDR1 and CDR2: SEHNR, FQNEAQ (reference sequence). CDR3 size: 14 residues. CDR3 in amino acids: CASSTSGGGQPQHF. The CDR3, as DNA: TGTGCCAGCAGCACCAGTGGAGGAGGTCAGCCCCAGCATTTT.

CDR3: CSARESGQINQPQHF. Here the CDR3 DNA reads TGCAGTGCTAGAGAGTCGGGACAGATTAATCAGCCCCAGCATTTT. This chain connects TRBV20-1 to TRBJ1-5, with 7 bases matching TRBD1. Germline trimming cut 0 bases from V and 4 bases from J; bases unmatched to any gene: 6. The CDR3 totals 15 residues. Germline loops: CDR1 DFQATT, CDR2 SNEGSKA (reference sequence).

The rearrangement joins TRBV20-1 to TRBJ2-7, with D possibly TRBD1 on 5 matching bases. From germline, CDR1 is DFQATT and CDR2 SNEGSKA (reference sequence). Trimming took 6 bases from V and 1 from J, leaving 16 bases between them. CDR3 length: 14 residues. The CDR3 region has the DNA TGCAGTGCCCTAATGACAGCGCCATCCTACGAGCAGTACTTC. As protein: CSALMTAPSYEQYF.

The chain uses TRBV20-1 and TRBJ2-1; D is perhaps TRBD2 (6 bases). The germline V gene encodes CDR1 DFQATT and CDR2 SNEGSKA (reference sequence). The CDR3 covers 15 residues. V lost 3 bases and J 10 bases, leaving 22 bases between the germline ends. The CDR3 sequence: CSARALKYVRGEQFF. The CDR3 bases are TGCAGTGCTAGGGCTCTTAAATATGTACGGGGGGAGCAGTTCTTC.

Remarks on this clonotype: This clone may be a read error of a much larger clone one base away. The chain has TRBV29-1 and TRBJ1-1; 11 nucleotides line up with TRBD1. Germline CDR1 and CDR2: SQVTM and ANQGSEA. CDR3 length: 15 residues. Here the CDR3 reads CCAVGTGGLNTEAFF. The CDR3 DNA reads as TGCTGCGCCGTCGGGACAGGGGGGCTGAACACTGAAGCTTTCTTT.

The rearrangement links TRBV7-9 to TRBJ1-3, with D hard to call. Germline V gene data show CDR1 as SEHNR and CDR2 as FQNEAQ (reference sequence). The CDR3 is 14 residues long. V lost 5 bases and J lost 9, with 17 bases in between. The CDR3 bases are TGTGCCAGCAGCCCTTTTCGGACTACTGGCACCATATATTTT. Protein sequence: CASSPFRTTGTIYF.